This entry features one T cell receptor beta chain sequence. The entry originates in a study of T cells in lung cancer brain metastases. Per germline, CDR1 SNHLY and CDR2 FYNNEI. The CDR3 length is 14 residues. V was pared by 5 bases and J by 5 bases, with 13 bases between. Some clones are missing from TCRdb's copy, which holds only in-frame ones; the method was immunoSEQ multiplex PCR. The profile covers fewer than 7,000 clones, with less than 90% appearing a single time and about 4.2% taken by the ten largest. The material sequenced was tumor tissue from the primary lung tumor. The receptor comes from a man between 70 and 80 years old with non-small cell lung cancer. The gene calls are TRBV2 and TRBJ2-1, with a weak D call TRBD1 (6 bases). The CDR3 protein is CASSLQGLNNEQFF. The CDR3 coding sequence is TGTGCCAGCAGTCTACAGGGTCTGAACAATGAGCAGTTCTTC. Full variable domain (rest looked up from reference TRBV2 and TRBJ2-1): EPEVTQTPSHQVTQMGQEVILRCVPISNHLYFYWYRQILGQKVEFLVSFYNNEISEKSEIFDDQFSVERPDGSNFTLKIRSTKLEDSAMYFCASSLQGLNNEQFFGPGTRLTVL.